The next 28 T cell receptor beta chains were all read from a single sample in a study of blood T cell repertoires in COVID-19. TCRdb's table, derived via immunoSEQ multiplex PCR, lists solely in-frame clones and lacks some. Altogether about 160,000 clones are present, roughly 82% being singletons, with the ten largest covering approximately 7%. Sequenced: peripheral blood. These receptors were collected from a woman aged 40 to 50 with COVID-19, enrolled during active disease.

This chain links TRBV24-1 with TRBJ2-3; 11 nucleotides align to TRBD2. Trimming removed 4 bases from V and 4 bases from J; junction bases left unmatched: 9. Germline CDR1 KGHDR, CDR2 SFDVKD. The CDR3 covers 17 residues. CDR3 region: CATSDETSGRIPDTQYF. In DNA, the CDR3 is TGTGCCACCAGTGACGAAACTAGCGGGAGAATACCAGATACGCAGTATTTT.

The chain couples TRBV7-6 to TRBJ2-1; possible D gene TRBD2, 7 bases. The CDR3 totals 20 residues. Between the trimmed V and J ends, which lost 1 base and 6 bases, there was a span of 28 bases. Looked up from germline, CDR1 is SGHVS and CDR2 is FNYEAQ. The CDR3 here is CASSLDSGQGRERISNEQFF. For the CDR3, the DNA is TGTGCCAGCAGCTTAGACTCCGGGCAGGGGAGGGAACGTATCAGCAATGAGCAGTTCTTC.

The CDR3 DNA is TGCGCCAGCAGCCAAGGGGGGCCCGGGAGGACTGAAGCTTTCTTT. Residues: CASSQGGPGRTEAFF. J is TRBJ1-1 and V is TRBV4-1; tentatively, D is TRBD1 (6 bases). This CDR3 is 15 amino acids long. Trimming stripped 1 base from V and 5 bases from J, with 14 bases between. Germline values: CDR1 MGHRA, CDR2 YSYEKL.

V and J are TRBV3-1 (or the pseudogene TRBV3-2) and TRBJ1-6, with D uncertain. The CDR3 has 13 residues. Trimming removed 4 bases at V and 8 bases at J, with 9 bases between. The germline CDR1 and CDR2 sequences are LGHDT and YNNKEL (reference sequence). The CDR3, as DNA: TGTGCCAGCAGCCGTAAGAGGGATTCACCCCTCCACTTT. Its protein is CASSRKRDSPLHF.

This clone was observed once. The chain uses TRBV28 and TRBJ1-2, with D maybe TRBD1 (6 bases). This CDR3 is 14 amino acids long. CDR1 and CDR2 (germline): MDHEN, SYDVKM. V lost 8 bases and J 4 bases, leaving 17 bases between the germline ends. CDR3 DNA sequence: TGTGCCAGCCAGCAGGGGCCCGGAGGCTATGGCTACACCTTC. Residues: CASQQGPGGYGYTF.

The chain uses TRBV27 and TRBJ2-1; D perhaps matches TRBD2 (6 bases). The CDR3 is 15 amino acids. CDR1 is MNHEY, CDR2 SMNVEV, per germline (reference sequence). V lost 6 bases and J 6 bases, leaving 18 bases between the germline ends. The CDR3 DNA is TGTGCCAGCAGGGAGCGGGCGAAACTTGGCAATGAGCAGTTCTTC. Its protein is CASRERAKLGNEQFF.

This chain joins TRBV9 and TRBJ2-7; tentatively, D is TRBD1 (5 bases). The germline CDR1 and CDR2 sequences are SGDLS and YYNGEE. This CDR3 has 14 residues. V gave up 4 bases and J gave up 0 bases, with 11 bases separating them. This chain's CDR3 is CASSPGHLSYEQYF. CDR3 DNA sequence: TGTGCCAGCAGCCCCGGACATCTCTCCTACGAGCAGTACTTC.

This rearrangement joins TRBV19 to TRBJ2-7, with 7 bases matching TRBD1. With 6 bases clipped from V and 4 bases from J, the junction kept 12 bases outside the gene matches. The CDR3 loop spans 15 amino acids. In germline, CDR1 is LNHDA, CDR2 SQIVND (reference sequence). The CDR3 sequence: CASSIPPGQNYEQYF. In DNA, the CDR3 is TGTGCCAGTAGCATACCGCCGGGACAGAATTACGAGCAGTACTTC.

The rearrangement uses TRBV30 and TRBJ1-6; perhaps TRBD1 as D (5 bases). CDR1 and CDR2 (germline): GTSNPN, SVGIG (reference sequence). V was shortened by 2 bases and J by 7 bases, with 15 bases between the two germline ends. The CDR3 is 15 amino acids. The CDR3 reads CAWSLMGPDNSPLHF. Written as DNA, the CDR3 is TGTGCCTGGAGTTTAATGGGGCCAGACAATTCACCCCTCCACTTT.

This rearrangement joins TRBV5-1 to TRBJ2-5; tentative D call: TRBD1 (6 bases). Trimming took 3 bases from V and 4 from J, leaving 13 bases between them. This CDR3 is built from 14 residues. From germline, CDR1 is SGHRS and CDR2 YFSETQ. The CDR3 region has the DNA TGCGCCAGCAGCTCCCAGGGGTTTACAGAGACCCAGTACTTC. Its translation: CASSSQGFTETQYF.

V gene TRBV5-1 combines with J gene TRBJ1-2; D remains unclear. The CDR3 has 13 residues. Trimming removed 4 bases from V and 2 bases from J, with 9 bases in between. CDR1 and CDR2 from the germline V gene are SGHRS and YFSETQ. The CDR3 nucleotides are TGCGCCAGCAGCCCCCGGGTGAACTATGGCTACACCTTC. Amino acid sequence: CASSPRVNYGYTF.

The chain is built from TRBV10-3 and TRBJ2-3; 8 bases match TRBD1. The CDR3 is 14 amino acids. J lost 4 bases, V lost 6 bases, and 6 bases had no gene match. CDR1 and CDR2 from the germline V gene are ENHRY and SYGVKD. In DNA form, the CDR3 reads TGTGCCATCAGGCCCGGACAGGGCTCAGATACGCAGTATTTT. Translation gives CAIRPGQGSDTQYF.

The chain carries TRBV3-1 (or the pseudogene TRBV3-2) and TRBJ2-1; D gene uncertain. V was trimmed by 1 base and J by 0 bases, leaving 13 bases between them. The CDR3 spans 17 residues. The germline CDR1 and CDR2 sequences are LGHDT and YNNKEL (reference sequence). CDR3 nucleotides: TGTGCCAGCAGCCAAGGCCGAGCGACGAGCTCCTACAATGAGCAGTTCTTC. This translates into CASSQGRATSSYNEQFF.

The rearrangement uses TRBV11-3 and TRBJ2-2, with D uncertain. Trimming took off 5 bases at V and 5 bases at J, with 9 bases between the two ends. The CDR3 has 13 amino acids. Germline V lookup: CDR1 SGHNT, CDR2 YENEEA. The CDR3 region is CASSPARTGELFF. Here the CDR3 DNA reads TGTGCCAGCAGCCCAGCGAGGACCGGGGAGCTGTTTTTT.

As DNA, the CDR3 is TGTGCCAGCAGCCCGCCCGGGGGCCAAGAGACCCAGTACTTC. Encoded protein: CASSPPGGQETQYF. The chain recombines TRBV28 with TRBJ2-5; maybe TRBD2 (6 bases). This CDR3 region has 14 residues. Germline V gives CDR1 MDHEN, CDR2 SYDVKM. With 6 bases removed from V and 1 base from J, the gap between germline ends came to 12 bases. Variable domain in full (rest from reference TRBV28 and TRBJ2-5): DVKVTQSSRYLVKRTGEKVFLECVQDMDHENMFWYRQDPGLGLRLIYFSYDVKMKEKGDIPEGYSVSREKKERFSLILESASTNQTSMYLCASSPPGGQETQYFGPGTRLLVL.

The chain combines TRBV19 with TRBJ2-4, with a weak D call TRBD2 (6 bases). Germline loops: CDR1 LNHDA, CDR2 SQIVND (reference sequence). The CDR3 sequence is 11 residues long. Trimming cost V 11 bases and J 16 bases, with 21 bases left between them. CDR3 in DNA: TGTGCCCACAGGAGCGGGCCCACCAGATACTTC. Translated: CAHRSGPTRYF.

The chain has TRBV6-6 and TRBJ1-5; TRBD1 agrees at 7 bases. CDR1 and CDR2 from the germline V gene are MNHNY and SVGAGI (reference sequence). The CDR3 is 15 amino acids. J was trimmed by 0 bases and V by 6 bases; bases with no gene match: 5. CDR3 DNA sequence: TGTGCCAGCAGACCGGACAGGCATAGCAATCAGCCCCAGCATTTT. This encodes CASRPDRHSNQPQHF.

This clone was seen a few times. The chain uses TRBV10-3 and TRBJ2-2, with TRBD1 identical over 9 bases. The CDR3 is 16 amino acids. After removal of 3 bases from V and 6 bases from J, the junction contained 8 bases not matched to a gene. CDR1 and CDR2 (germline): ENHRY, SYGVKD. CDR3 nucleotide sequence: TGTGCCATCAGTGATCCGGGACAGGGAGTGTCCGGGGAGCTGTTTTTT. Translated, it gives CAISDPGQGVSGELFF.

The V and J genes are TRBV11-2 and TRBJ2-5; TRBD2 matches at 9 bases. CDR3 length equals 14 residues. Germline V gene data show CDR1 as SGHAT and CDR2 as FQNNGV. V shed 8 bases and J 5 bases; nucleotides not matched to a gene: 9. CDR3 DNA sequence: TGTGCCAGCGGAAGAGGGACTAGCTGGGAGACCCAGTACTTC. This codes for CASGRGTSWETQYF.

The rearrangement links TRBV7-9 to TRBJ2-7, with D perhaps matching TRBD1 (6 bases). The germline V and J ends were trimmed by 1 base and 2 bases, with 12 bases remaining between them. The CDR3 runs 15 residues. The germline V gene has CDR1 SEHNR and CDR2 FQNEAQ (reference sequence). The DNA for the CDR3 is TGTGCCAGCAGCTTAGTGGGGACAACAGCCTACGAGCAGTACTTC. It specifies CASSLVGTTAYEQYF.

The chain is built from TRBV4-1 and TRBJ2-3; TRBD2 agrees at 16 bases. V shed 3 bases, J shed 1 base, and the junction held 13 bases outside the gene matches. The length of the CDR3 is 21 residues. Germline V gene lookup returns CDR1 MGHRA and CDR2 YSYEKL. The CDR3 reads CASSHKPPGLAGGPRTDTQYF. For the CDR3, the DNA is TGCGCCAGCAGCCACAAACCTCCGGGACTAGCGGGAGGGCCGCGCACAGATACGCAGTATTTT.

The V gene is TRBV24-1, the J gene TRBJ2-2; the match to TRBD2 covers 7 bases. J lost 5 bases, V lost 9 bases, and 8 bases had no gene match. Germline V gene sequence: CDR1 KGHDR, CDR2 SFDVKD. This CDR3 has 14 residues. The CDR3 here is CATSWSGGTGELFF. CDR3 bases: TGTGCCACCTCCTGGTCGGGAGGTACCGGGGAGCTGTTTTTT.

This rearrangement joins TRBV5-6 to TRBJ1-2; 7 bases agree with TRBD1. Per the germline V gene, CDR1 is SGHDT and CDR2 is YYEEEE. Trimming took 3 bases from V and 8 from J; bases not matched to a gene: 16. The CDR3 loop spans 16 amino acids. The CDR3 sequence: CASSSPLQTGTYGYTF. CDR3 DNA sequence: TGTGCCAGCAGCTCCCCATTACAGACAGGGACCTACGGCTACACCTTC.

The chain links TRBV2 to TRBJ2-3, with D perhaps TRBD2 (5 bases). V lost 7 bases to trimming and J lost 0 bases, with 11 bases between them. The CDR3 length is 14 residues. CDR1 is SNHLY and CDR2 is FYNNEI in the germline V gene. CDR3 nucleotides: TGTGCCAGCAAACGGGGTTCTAGCACAGATACGCAGTATTTT. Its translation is CASKRGSSTDTQYF.

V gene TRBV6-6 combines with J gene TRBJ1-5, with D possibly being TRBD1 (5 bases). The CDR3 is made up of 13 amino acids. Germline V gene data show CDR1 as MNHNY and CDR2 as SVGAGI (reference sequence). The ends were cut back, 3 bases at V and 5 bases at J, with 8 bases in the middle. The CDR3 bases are TGTGCCAGCAGTTATCGGGGGGATCAGCCCCAGCATTTT. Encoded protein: CASSYRGDQPQHF.

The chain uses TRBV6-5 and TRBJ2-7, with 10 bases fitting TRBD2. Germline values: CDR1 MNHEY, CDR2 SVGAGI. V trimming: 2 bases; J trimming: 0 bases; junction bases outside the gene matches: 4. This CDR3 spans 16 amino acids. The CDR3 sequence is CASSYASSGSSYEQYF. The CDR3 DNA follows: TGTGCCAGCAGTTACGCGTCTAGCGGGAGCTCCTACGAGCAGTACTTC.

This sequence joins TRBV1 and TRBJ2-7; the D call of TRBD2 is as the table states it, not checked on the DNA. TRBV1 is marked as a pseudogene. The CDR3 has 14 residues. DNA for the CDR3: TGCACCAGCAGCCAAACCGGGGTTCCGTACGAGCAGTACTTC. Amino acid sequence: CTSSQTGVPYEQYF.

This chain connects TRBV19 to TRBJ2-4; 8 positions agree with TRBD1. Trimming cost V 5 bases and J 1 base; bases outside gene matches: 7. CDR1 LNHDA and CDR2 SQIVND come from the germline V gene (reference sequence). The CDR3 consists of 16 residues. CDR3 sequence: CASSDPGGLAKNIQYF. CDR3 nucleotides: TGTGCCAGTAGTGACCCAGGGGGCCTGGCCAAAAACATTCAGTACTTC.